The source of this T cell receptor beta chain is a study of blood T cell repertoires in COVID-19. Study information: Sites in the United States, Italy and Spain provided acute and convalescent COVID-19 samples. T cells, B-cell-depleted T cells, or PBMCs provided the cDNA or gDNA that served as material.

This clone was detected once. Here immunoSEQ multiplex PCR was the method, and the copy in TCRdb shows in-frame clones only, minus some. Of about 120,000 clones in the sample, 60% to 85% are singletons; the top ten hold about 2.3%. Trimming took 3 bases from V and 4 from J; bases not matched to a gene: 7. There are 14 residues in the CDR3. Looked up from germline, CDR1 is SQVTM and CDR2 is ANQGSEA. The TCR comes from a man between 65 and 80 years old with acute or convalescent COVID-19. The chain combines TRBV29-1 with TRBJ1-2, with 8 bases matching TRBD1. The material sequenced was peripheral blood. CDR3 coding DNA: TGCAGCGTTGAGTGGCAGGGGGCTACCTATGGCTACACCTTC. Its translation: CSVEWQGATYGYTF.